The T cell receptor (beta chain) described here comes from a study of CD8 T cells in Susac syndrome. Study-level findings and limits: By the study's own acknowledgment, its TCR sequencing and HLA analysis included relatively few individuals.

As to this clonotype: Its antigen is not identified.

Reverse transcription used roughly 0.45 to 1 ug RNA and random hexamers. In TCRdb, the immunoSEQ multiplex PCR reads were re-called with MiXCR into one record per CDR3 protein. The data show about 200,000 distinct CDR3 sequences, roughly 96% seen once. The germline V gene has CDR1 SGDLS and CDR2 YYNGEE. Trimming stripped 3 bases from V and 7 bases from J, with 10 bases between. CDR3 length: 12 residues. CD8+ and CD4+ T cells from blood underwent TCR beta sequencing. Multiple sclerosis controls were treatment-naive patients with stable or active relapsing-remitting disease. CD8+ and CD4+ T cells were negatively isolated; TEMRA cells were FACS-enriched.

The sequencing sample was made of CD4+ T cells from PBMCs. The chain joins TRBV9 to TRBJ1-2; D is possibly TRBD1 (6 bases). The receptor was isolated from a human donor with multiple sclerosis. In nucleotides, the CDR3 is TGTGCCAGCAGCGCCCGGACAGCTGGCTACACCTTC. The encoded protein is CASSARTAGYTF.